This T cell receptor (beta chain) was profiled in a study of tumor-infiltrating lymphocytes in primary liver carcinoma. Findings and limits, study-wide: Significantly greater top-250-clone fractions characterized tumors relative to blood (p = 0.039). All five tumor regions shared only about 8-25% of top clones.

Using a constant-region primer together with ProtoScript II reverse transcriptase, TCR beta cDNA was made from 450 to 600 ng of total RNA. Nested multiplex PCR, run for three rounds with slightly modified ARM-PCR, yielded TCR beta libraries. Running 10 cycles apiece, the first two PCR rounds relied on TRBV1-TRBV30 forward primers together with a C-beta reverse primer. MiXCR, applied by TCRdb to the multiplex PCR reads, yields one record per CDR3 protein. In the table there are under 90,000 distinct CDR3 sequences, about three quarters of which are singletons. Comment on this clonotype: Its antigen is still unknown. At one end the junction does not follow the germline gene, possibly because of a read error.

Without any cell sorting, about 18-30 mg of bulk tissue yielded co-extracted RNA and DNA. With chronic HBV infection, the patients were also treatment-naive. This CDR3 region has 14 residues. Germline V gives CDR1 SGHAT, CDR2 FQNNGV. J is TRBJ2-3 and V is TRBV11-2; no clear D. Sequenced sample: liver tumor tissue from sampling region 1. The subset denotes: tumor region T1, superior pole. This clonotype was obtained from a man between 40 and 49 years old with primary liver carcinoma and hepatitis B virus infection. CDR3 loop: CASSLERVTETRYF. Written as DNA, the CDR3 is TGTGCCAGCAGCTTAGAAAGAGTCACAGAAACGCGGTATTTT.